Listed here are 30 T cell receptor beta chains from one sample, sequenced in a study of blood T cells in healthy people across ages. It was with a sample-barcoded 5' primer and a J-beta primer mix that a second PCR of roughly 7 to 12 cycles was run. MiXCR, run by TCRdb on the 5' RACE reads, gives a single entry per CDR3 protein. Among about 800,000 distinct CDR3 sequences listed, about 45% were seen once. Sequenced material: blood. These receptors came from a man older than 75 in good health.

The V and J genes are TRBV28 and TRBJ2-1; 11 nucleotides line up with TRBD1. The V and J ends lost 5 bases and 2 bases, in that order; junction bases with no gene match: 8. This CDR3 is built from 17 residues. Germline CDR1 is MDHEN and CDR2 is SYDVKM. CDR3 bases: TGTGCCAGCAGTAGGACAGGGGGCGCGGGAGCCTACAATGAGCAGTTCTTC. This translates into CASSRTGGAGAYNEQFF.

This clonotype was counted only a few times. The chain recombines TRBV5-1 with TRBJ2-7; no clear D gene. The germline V and J ends were trimmed by 3 bases and 7 bases, with 14 bases remaining between them. The CDR3 loop spans 13 amino acids. The V gene's germline CDR1 is SGHRS and CDR2 YFSETQ. Here the CDR3 DNA reads TGCGCCAGCAGCTCGCGAACAGCCGGTGAGCAGTACTTC. Protein sequence: CASSSRTAGEQYF.

Details on this clonotype: This may stem from a read error, because a much larger clone lies one nucleotide away. This chain connects TRBV15 to TRBJ2-7; TRBD1 might be the D (7 bases). This CDR3 spans 14 amino acids. Trimming removed 4 bases at V and 0 bases at J, with 10 bases between. Per the germline V gene, CDR1 is LNHNV and CDR2 is YYDKDF (reference sequence). Here the CDR3 DNA reads TGTGCCACCAGCACAGGGGGGAGCTCCTACGAGCAGTACTTC. Its translation: CATSTGGSSYEQYF.

The chain employs TRBV6-5 and TRBJ1-2, with TRBD1 as a possible D gene (6 bases). CDR1 MNHEY and CDR2 SVGAGI come from the germline V gene. CDR3 length equals 13 residues. Trimming removed 5 bases at V and 8 bases at J, with 15 bases between. The CDR3, as DNA: TGTGCCAGCAGTCCTCCGGGGGCGGGCGGCTACACCTTC. Its protein is CASSPPGAGGYTF.

V usage is TRBV15 and J usage is TRBJ2-3, with TRBD2 identical over 10 bases. Germline CDR1 reads LNHNV; CDR2 reads YYDKDF (reference sequence). The V and J ends lost 5 bases and 4 bases, in that order; junction bases with no gene match: 12. The CDR3 loop spans 17 amino acids. CDR3 sequence reads: CATSFGTSASGADTQYF. As DNA, the CDR3 is TGTGCCACCAGCTTCGGGACTAGCGCAAGTGGGGCAGATACGCAGTATTTT.

The rearrangement uses TRBV6-5 and TRBJ2-7; D possibly corresponds to TRBD1 (6 bases). From germline, CDR1 is MNHEY and CDR2 SVGAGI. This CDR3 region has 14 residues. V shed 6 bases and J shed 3 bases, with 15 bases lying between them. The chain's CDR3 is CASRPKGEYYEQYF. The DNA of the CDR3 is TGTGCCAGCAGGCCTAAGGGGGAATACTACGAGCAGTACTTC.

The CDR3 DNA reads as TGTGCCAGCAGTTCGCGGGAGTTGGGCAATGAGCAGTTCTTC. Its protein product is CASSSRELGNEQFF. This chain links TRBV28 with TRBJ2-1, with 7 bases matching TRBD2. J lost 6 bases, V lost 4 bases, and 6 bases had no gene match. Per the germline V gene, CDR1 is MDHEN and CDR2 is SYDVKM. The CDR3 extends over 14 amino acids.

This clonotype was counted many times. The gene calls are TRBV6-2 or TRBV6-3 and TRBJ2-7, with TRBD1 as a possible D gene (5 bases). Germline CDR1 MNHEY, CDR2 SVGEGT. Trimming took 7 bases from V and 1 from J, leaving 8 bases between them. This CDR3 contains 12 residues. The CDR3 bases are TGTGCCAGCACTTCAGGGTCCTACGAGCAGTACTTC. Encoded protein: CASTSGSYEQYF.

The chain recombines TRBV12-3 or TRBV12-4 with TRBJ2-7, with D possibly matching TRBD1 (5 bases). Trimming took off 3 bases at V and 5 bases at J, with 11 bases between the two ends. The CDR3 totals 13 residues. This chain's CDR3 is CASSFTQGDEQYF. CDR3 nucleotides: TGTGCCAGCAGTTTCACTCAGGGCGACGAGCAGTACTTC.

The CDR3 nucleotides are TGCAGTGCTAGAGATCACGGGACAGGGGCTGGCTATGGCTACACCTTC. This codes for CSARDHGTGAGYGYTF. The chain links TRBV20-1 to TRBJ1-2; 10 nucleotides match TRBD1. There are 16 residues in the CDR3. With 0 bases clipped from V and 4 bases from J, the junction kept 8 bases outside the gene matches. Germline lookup yields CDR1 DFQATT and CDR2 SNEGSKA (reference sequence).

There are a few counts of this clonotype. The rearrangement uses TRBV18 and TRBJ1-5; no clear D. V dropped 4 bases and J dropped 7 bases, with 8 bases sitting between them. CDR3 length: 12 amino acids. Germline V gives CDR1 KGHSH, CDR2 LQKENI. The CDR3 loop reads CASSHNEQPQHF. In DNA, the CDR3 is TGTGCCAGCTCACACAACGAACAGCCCCAGCATTTT.

This clonotype has at least ten counts. The chain combines TRBV7-9 with TRBJ1-2, with a weak D call TRBD1 (5 bases). Trimming pared 5 bases from V and 5 bases from J, leaving 12 bases between. The germline gives CDR1 SEHNR, CDR2 FQNEAQ (reference sequence). CDR3 length equals 13 residues. CDR3 region: CASSRDGGYGYTF. DNA for the CDR3: TGTGCCAGCAGCCGGGACGGAGGTTATGGCTACACCTTC.

The genes are TRBV6-2 or TRBV6-3 and TRBJ2-4; 9 bases are a match to TRBD2. Germline V lookup: CDR1 MNHEY, CDR2 SVGEGT. The CDR3 sequence is 14 residues long. V was pared by 7 bases and J by 7 bases, with 8 bases of the junction left unmatched. The CDR3 is CASIAAGGGNIQYF. In DNA, the CDR3 is TGTGCCAGCATTGCAGCGGGAGGTGGCAACATTCAGTACTTC.

This sequence joins TRBV20-1 and TRBJ2-5; maybe TRBD2 (6 bases). The CDR3 extends over 14 amino acids. Between the trimmed V and J ends, which lost 6 bases and 4 bases, there was a span of 18 bases. The V gene's germline CDR1 is DFQATT and CDR2 SNEGSKA (reference sequence). This chain's CDR3 is CSATRLVGPETQYF. The CDR3 DNA is TGCAGTGCAACTAGACTAGTGGGCCCAGAGACCCAGTACTTC.

This clonotype was found many times. This chain connects TRBV11-2 to TRBJ2-1; no reliable D call. Germline loops: CDR1 SGHAT, CDR2 FQNNGV. V lost 2 bases and J lost 0, with 11 bases in between. This CDR3 contains 16 residues. This chain's CDR3 is CASSLFTDHSYNEQFF. Here the CDR3 DNA reads TGTGCCAGCAGCTTATTTACGGACCACTCCTACAATGAGCAGTTCTTC.

V and J are TRBV10-3 and TRBJ1-2; TRBD1 is a possible D gene (6 bases). This CDR3 is 14 amino acids long. V was pared by 5 bases and J by 2 bases, with 12 bases between. Germline CDR1 and CDR2: ENHRY and SYGVKD. The CDR3 DNA follows: TGTGCCATCAGTAGATCTACAGGGAACTATGGCTACACCTTC. Encoded protein: CAISRSTGNYGYTF.

This clonotype was counted only a few times. The chain employs TRBV29-1 and TRBJ1-2, with a weak D call TRBD1 (5 bases). Germline CDR1 and CDR2: SQVTM and ANQGSEA. The CDR3 loop spans 12 amino acids. Trimming left V 2 bases short and J 5 bases short, with 9 bases between. The CDR3 sequence: CSVEQGGYGYTF. CDR3 DNA sequence: TGCAGCGTTGAACAGGGCGGGTATGGCTACACCTTC.

V and J are TRBV5-1 and TRBJ2-1, with 11 bases identical to TRBD2. CDR3 length: 16 amino acids. Germline CDR1 reads SGHRS; CDR2 reads YFSETQ. Trimming removed 3 bases from V and 4 bases from J; junction bases left unmatched: 6. CDR3 bases: TGCGCCAGCAGCTCAACTAGCGGGAGTGAATACAATGAGCAGTTCTTC. The encoded protein is CASSSTSGSEYNEQFF.

This clonotype turned up a few times. This rearrangement joins TRBV5-1 to TRBJ2-1, with D possibly TRBD2 on 6 matching bases. The V gene lost 3 bases and the J gene lost 0 bases, with 13 bases spanning the gap. CDR3 length: 16 residues. The V gene's germline CDR1 is SGHRS and CDR2 YFSETQ. CDR3 in amino acids: CASSSEDGSSYNEQFF. The CDR3, as DNA: TGCGCCAGCAGCTCGGAGGACGGGAGCTCCTACAATGAGCAGTTCTTC.

This clonotype has at least ten counts. This chain links TRBV7-3 with TRBJ2-1; TRBD1 matches 10 bases. This CDR3 is built from 12 residues. Trimming removed 4 bases from V and 10 bases from J; junction bases left unmatched: 1. Germline lookup yields CDR1 SGHTA and CDR2 FQGTGA. In DNA form, the CDR3 reads TGTGCCAGCAGCTCGACAGGGGGCGAGCAGTTCTTC. This sequence encodes CASSSTGGEQFF.

The chain recombines TRBV30 with TRBJ2-7; weak D call: TRBD2 (6 bases). This CDR3 has 15 residues. V lost 3 bases and J lost 4, with 19 bases in between. Germline CDR1 reads GTSNPN; CDR2 reads SVGIG (reference sequence). As DNA, the CDR3 is TGTGCCTGGAGCGAACAGTTCGGGAGCGTTTACGAGCAGTACTTC. Amino acid sequence: CAWSEQFGSVYEQYF.

The chain links TRBV20-1 to TRBJ2-5, with D possibly being TRBD1 (5 bases). Germline loops: CDR1 DFQATT, CDR2 SNEGSKA (reference sequence). V lost 0 bases and J lost 6, with 17 bases in between. The CDR3 is 15 amino acids. The CDR3 DNA reads TGCAGTGCTAGAGATCAGGGCAGGGCGGTAAAGACCCAGTACTTC. It specifies CSARDQGRAVKTQYF.

This clonotype was picked up a small number of times. V and J are TRBV3-1 and TRBJ2-3; 9 bases line up with TRBD2. The CDR3 has 16 residues. Losses at the gene ends were 0 bases for V and 6 bases for J; bases not matched to a gene: 7. Germline V lookup: CDR1 LGHDT, CDR2 YNNKEL (reference sequence). The CDR3 DNA sequence: TGTGCCAGCAGCCAAGATCCGGCGGGAGGGGGCGATACGCAGTATTTT. As protein: CASSQDPAGGGDTQYF.

The chain joins TRBV27 to TRBJ1-2; D is perhaps TRBD1 (5 bases). This CDR3 has 14 residues. V lost 6 bases and J lost 3, with 14 bases in between. The germline V gene has CDR1 MNHEY and CDR2 SMNVEV (reference sequence). CDR3 sequence (DNA): TGTGCCAGCAGGGACCCGTGGGGGGACTATGGCTACACCTTC. It yields the protein CASRDPWGDYGYTF.

A few counts support this clonotype. The CDR3 spells CASSLETENSPLHF. DNA for the CDR3: TGTGCCAGCAGCTTAGAAACGGAAAATTCACCCCTCCACTTT. The V call is TRBV7-9, the J call TRBJ1-6; D gene ambiguous. Per germline, CDR1 SEHNR and CDR2 FQNEAQ (reference sequence). V lost 1 base, J lost 7 bases, and 8 bases lay in between. This CDR3 region has 14 residues.

A few counts support this clonotype. The chain uses TRBV20-1 and TRBJ2-1, with 12 positions matching TRBD2. The CDR3 extends over 15 amino acids. Looked up from germline, CDR1 is DFQATT and CDR2 is SNEGSKA (reference sequence). V trimming: 6 bases; J trimming: 6 bases; junction bases outside the gene matches: 9. CDR3 sequence (DNA): TGCAGTGCGAGGGGACTAGCGGGTTTCGGCAATGAGCAGTTCTTC. Translation gives CSARGLAGFGNEQFF.

The V and J genes are TRBV29-1 and TRBJ2-1, with D tentatively TRBD2 (7 bases). V lost 4 bases and J 1 base, leaving 17 bases between the germline ends. Germline loops: CDR1 SQVTM, CDR2 ANQGSEA. The CDR3 runs 16 residues. The DNA of the CDR3 is TGCAGCGTTGTTTTTTGGGAGGGGGGATCCTACAATGAGCAGTTCTTC. Amino acid sequence: CSVVFWEGGSYNEQFF.

V gene TRBV19 combines with J gene TRBJ2-3; D is possibly TRBD1 or TRBD2 (5 bases each). Germline V lookup: CDR1 LNHDA, CDR2 SQIVND (reference sequence). The CDR3 is made up of 15 amino acids. Trimming shortened V by 0 bases and J by 6 bases, and 13 bases separated the two germline ends. CDR3 protein: CASSIDQSGPDTQYF. The CDR3, as DNA: TGTGCCAGTAGTATAGATCAATCGGGGCCCGATACGCAGTATTTT.

CDR3 protein: CSAARQGRYEQYF. In nucleotides, the CDR3 is TGCAGTGCTGCCCGACAGGGAAGATACGAGCAGTACTTC. This sequence joins TRBV20-1 and TRBJ2-7; the match to TRBD1 covers 7 bases. V was pared by 5 bases and J by 4 bases, with 8 bases of the junction left unmatched. There are 13 residues in the CDR3. Germline values: CDR1 DFQATT, CDR2 SNEGSKA (reference sequence).

The chain has TRBV28 and TRBJ1-5; D ambiguous. This CDR3 spans 13 amino acids. Trimming removed 1 base at V and 5 bases at J, with 6 bases between. From germline, CDR1 is MDHEN and CDR2 SYDVKM. DNA for the CDR3: TGTGCCAGCAGTTTATCAGACCATCAGCCCCAGCATTTT. Amino acids: CASSLSDHQPQHF. The entire variable domain, with the rest obtained from reference TRBV28 and TRBJ1-5, is as follows: DVKVTQSSRYLVKRTGEKVFLECVQDMDHENMFWYRQDPGLGLRLIYFSYDVKMKEKGDIPEGYSVSREKKERFSLILESASTNQTSMYLCASSLSDHQPQHFGDGTRLSIL.